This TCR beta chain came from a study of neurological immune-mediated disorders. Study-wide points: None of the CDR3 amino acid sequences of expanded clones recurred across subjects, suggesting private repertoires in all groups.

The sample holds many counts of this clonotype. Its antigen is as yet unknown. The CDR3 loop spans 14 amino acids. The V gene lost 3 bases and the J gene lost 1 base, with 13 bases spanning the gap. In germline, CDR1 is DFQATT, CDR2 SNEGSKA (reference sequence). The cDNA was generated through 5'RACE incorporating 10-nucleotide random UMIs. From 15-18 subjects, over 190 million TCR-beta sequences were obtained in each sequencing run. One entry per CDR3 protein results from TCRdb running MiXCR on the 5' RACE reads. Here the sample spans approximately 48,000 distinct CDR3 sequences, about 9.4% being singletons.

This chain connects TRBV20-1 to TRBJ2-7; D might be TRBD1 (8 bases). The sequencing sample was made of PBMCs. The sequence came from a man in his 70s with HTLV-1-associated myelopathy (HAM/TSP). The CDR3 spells CSAREQGGSYEQYF. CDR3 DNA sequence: TGCAGTGCTAGGGAACAGGGGGGGTCCTACGAGCAGTACTTC.